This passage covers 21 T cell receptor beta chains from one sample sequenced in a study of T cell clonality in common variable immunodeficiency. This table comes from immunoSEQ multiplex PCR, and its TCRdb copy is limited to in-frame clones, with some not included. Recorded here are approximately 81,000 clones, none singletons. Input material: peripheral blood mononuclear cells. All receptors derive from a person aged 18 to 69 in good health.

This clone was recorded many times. CDR3 amino acids: CASGEGTSGRVDTQYF. The sequenced CDR3 bases are TGTGCCAGTGGCGAAGGGACTAGCGGGAGAGTTGATACG. The chain combines TRBV19 with TRBJ2-3, with TRBD2 matching 14 bases. With the read ending 3 residues before the CDR3 end, the germline J gene is used to fill in that end. CDR1 and CDR2 from the germline V gene are LNHDA and SQIVND (reference sequence). The CDR3 loop spans 16 amino acids. V shed 8 bases and J 6 bases; nucleotides not matched to a gene: 10.

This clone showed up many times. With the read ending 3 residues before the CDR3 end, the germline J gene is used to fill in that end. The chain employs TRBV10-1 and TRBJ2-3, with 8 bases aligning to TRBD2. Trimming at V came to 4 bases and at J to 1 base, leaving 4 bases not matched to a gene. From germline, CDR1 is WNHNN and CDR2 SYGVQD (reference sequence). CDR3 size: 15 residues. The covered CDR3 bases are TGCGCCAGCAGTGCCGGGAGGGGTCGCACAGATACG. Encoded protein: CASSAGRGRTDT. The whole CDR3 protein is CASSAGRGRTDTQYF.

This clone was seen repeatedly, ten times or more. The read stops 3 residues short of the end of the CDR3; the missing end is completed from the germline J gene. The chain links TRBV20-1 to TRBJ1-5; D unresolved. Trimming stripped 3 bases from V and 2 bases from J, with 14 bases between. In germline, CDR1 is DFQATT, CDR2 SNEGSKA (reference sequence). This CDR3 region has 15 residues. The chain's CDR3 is CSASEGLGGNQPQHF. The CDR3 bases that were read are TGCAGTGCTAGTGAGGGTTTGGGTGGCAATCAGCCC.

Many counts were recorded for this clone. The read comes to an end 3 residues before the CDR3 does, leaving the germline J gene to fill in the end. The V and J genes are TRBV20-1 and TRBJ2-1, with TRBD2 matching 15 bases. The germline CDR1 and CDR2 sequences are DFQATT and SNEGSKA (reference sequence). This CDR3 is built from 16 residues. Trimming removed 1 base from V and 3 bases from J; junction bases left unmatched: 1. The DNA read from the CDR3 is TGCAGTGCTAGAGTGGGACTAGCGGGAGGCTACAATGAG. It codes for CSARVGLAGGYNE. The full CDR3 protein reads CSARVGLAGGYNEQFF.

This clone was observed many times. The CDR3 spells CSVVSREKLFF. The part of the CDR3 DNA that was read is TGCAGCGTTGTCAGTCGTGAAAAA. V is TRBV29-1 and J is TRBJ1-4, with D hard to call. The read ends 3 residues early relative to the CDR3; the germline J gene fills the gap. V dropped 4 bases and J dropped 7 bases, with 7 bases sitting between them. Germline CDR1 and CDR2: SQVTM and ANQGSEA. The length of the CDR3 is 11 residues.

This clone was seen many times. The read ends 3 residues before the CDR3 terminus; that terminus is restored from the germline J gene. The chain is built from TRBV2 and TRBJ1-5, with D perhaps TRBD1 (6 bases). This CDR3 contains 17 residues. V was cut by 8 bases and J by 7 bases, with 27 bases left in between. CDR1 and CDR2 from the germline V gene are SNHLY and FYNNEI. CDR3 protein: CASRRGLLTGSRQPQHF. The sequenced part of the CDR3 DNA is TGTGCCAGCCGAAGGGGGTTGCTCACAGGGTCACGGCAGCCC.

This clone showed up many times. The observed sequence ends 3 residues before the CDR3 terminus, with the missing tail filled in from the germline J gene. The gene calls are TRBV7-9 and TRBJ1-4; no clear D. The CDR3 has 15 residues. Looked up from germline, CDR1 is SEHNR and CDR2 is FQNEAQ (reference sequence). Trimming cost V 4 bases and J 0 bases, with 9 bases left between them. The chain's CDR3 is CASSSGVSTNEKLFF. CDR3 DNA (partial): TGTGCCAGCAGCTCCGGGGTCTCAACTAATGAAAAA.

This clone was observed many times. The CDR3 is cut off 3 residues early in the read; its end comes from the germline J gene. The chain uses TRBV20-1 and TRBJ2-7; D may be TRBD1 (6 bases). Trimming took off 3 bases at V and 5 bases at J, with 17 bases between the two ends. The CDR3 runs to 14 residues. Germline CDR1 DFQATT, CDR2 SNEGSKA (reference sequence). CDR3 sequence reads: CSARGMGAPDEQYF. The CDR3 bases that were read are TGCAGTGCTAGGGGGATGGGGGCTCCGGACGAG.

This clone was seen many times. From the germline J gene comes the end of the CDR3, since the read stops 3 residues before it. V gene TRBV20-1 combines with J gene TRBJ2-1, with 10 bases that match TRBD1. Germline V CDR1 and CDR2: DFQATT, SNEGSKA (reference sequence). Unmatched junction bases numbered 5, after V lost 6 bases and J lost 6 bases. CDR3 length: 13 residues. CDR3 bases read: TGCAGTGCCCGTCGGACAGGGGGCAATGAG. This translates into CSARRTGGNE. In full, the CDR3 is CSARRTGGNEQFF.

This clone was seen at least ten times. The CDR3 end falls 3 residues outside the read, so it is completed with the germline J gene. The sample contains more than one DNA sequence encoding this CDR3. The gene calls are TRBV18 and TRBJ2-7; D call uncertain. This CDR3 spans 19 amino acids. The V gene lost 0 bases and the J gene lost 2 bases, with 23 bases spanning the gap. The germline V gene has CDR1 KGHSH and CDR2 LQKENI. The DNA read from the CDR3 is TGTGCCAGCTCACCACCCACAGAGCCAGGTTCTGAAACTCCCTACGAG. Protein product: CASSPPTEPGSETPYE. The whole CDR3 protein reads CASSPPTEPGSETPYEQYF.

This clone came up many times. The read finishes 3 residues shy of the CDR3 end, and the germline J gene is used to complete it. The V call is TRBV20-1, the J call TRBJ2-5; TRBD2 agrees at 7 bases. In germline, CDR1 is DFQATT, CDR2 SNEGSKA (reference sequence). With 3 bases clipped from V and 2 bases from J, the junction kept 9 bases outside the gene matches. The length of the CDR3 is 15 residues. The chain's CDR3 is CSASKSGALQETQYF. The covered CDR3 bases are TGCAGTGCTAGTAAGAGCGGGGCCCTTCAAGAGACC.

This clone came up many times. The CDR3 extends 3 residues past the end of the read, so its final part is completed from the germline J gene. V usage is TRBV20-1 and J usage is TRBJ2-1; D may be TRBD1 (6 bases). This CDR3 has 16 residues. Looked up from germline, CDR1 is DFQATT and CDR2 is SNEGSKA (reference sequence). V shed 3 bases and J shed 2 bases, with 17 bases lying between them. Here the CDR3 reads CSASPGRGTTYNEQFF. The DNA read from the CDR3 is TGCAGTGCTAGTCCCGGAAGGGGGACAACCTACAATGAG.

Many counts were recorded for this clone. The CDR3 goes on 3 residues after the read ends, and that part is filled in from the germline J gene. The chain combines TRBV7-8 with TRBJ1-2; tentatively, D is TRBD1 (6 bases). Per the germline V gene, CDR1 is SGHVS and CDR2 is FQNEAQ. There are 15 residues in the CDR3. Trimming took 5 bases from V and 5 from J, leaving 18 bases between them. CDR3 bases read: TGTGCCAGCAGCCCACCGGCAGGGGCCTTATATGGC. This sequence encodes CASSPPAGALYG. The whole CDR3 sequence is CASSPPAGALYGYTF.

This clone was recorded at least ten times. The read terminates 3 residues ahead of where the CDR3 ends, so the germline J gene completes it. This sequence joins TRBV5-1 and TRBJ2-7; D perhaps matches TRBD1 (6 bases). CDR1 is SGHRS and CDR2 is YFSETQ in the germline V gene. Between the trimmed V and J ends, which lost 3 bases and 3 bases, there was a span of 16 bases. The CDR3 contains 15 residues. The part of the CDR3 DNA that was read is TGCGCCAGCAGCTCCCTTCAGGGGCAGGGCTACGAG. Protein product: CASSSLQGQGYE. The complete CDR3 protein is CASSSLQGQGYEQYF.

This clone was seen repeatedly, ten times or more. The CDR3: CASSGGLAVYEQYF. CDR3 DNA (partial): TGTGCCAGCAGCGGGGGACTAGCGGTCTACGAG. The V and J genes are TRBV7-2 and TRBJ2-7; TRBD2 matches 11 bases. The CDR3 end lies 3 residues beyond the end of the read and is filled in from the germline J gene. The CDR3 sequence is 14 residues long. Germline V gives CDR1 SGHTA, CDR2 FQGNSA. J gave up 3 bases and V 5 bases, and 3 bases lay outside the gene matches.

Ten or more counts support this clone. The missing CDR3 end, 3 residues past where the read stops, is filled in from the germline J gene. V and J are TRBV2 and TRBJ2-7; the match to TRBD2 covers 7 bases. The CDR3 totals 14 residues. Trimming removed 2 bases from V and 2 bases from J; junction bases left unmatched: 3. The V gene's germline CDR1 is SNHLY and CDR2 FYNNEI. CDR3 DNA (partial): TGTGCCAGCAGTGAACGCGGGAGAACCTACGAG. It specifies CASSERGRTYE. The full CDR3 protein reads CASSERGRTYEQYF.

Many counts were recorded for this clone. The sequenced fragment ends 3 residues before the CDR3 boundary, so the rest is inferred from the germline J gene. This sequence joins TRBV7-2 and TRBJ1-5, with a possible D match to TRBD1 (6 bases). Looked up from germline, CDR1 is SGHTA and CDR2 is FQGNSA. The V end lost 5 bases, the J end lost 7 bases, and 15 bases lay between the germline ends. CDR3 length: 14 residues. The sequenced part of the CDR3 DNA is TGTGCCAGCAGCCCTCGGGCAGGGGAACAGCCC. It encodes CASSPRAGEQP. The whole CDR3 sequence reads CASSPRAGEQPQHF.

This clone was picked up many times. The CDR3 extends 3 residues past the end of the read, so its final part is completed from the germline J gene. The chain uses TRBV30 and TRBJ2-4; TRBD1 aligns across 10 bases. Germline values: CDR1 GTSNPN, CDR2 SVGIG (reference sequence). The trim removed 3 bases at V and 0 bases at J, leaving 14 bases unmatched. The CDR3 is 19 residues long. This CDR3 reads CAWSRTGTGVFLAKNIQYF. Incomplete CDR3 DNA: TGTGCCTGGAGCCGCACCGGGACAGGGGTTTTTCTAGCCAAAAACATT.

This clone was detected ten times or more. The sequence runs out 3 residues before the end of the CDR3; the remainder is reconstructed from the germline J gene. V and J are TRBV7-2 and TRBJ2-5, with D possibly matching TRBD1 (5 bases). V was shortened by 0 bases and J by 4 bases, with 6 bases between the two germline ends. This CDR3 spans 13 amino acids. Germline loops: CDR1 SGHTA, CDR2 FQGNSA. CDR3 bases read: TGTGCCAGCAGCTTAGCGGGGCCAGAGACC. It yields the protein CASSLAGPET. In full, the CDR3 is CASSLAGPETQYF.

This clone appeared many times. The CDR3 spells CASSPPSLAGTDTQYF. CDR3 DNA, as far as it was read: TGTGCCAGCTCACCACCGTCGCTAGCGGGCACAGATACG. V usage is TRBV18 and J usage is TRBJ2-3; 7 bases agree with TRBD2. The read terminates 3 residues ahead of where the CDR3 ends, so the germline J gene completes it. V was clipped by 0 bases and J by 1 base; unmatched bases: 4. Germline loops: CDR1 KGHSH, CDR2 LQKENI. This CDR3 spans 16 amino acids.

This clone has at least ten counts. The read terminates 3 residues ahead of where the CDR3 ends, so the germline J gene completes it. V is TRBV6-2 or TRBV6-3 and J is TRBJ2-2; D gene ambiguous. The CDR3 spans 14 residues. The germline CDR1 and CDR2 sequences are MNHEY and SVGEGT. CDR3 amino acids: CVASARKNTGELFF. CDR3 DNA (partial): TGTGTCGCATCCGCCAGGAAGAACACCGGGGAG.